Detailed here is one T cell receptor beta chain. This receptor's antigen is unknown. Base qualities are not provided; no much larger clone lies one nucleotide away. Library prep was done by the immunoSEQ multiplex PCR assay. Regarding the original processing steps: A statistical classification framework was developed to diagnose cytomegalovirus status using the catalog of TCR beta chain sequences. TCRdb took over this immuneACCESS table, retaining in-frame rearrangements with V and J assigned. Such tables are incomplete; in checked studies, under half of the missing clones stem from an unresolved V gene, and the remainder is unexplained. V, J and clone size were drawn from that table, and D and trimming were deduced from the DNA. Recorded for this sample are over 200,000 clones; roughly 87% of them occurred a single time. 1.5% to 2.5% of the sample rests with the top ten. This entry is derived from a study of cytomegalovirus exposure and HLA in healthy donors listed by TCRdb under 2017. For the wider study: According to a later analysis, one platform produced both the roughly 130 validation repertoires and the 700 or so repertoires of the first cohort. The study was designed to test whether signatures of past pathogen exposure could be identified by cataloging public T cell receptors. Besides the first cohort of 666 subjects, a separate validation cohort made up of 120 different subjects was used. To predict cytomegalovirus infection status, the study combined high-throughput TCR immunosequencing, statistical association of individual TCRs with disease status, and machine learning.

There are 16 amino acids in the CDR3, from cysteine to phenylalanine inclusive. Only the CDR3 portion is preserved as DNA: 48 bases, with reading frame beginning at the first base. Trimmed from V: 2 bases; trimmed from J: 4 bases; junction bases lacking a gene match: 8. CDR1 and CDR2 were assigned from the germline V gene (reference sequence) as SGHNT and YYREEE. The donors were included in the validation cohort of some 120 subjects, a group kept apart from the roughly 670-subject first cohort. Overall results and qualifications from the work: Most TCR sequences were seen in very few donors, while some public TCRs were found in many individuals. The authors suggested that the approach could potentially be extended to other disease states and immunological phenotypes. Of the cluster scores, approximately 95% were above 0 in a later analysis, which found that TCRs clustered in the first cohort also tended to co-occur in the 95 to 150 validation repertoires. In vitro tests confirmed that a few of the cytomegalovirus-associated TCR beta chains recognize cytomegalovirus antigens. A total of 150 or so TCR beta chains were listed by the study as associated with cytomegalovirus. All 120 repertoires were used to score co-occurrence in the validation cohort in a later analysis, because that analysis had no HLA typing for the cohort. Cytomegalovirus status was reported to be diagnosed by the classifier with high specificity and sensitivity in both the original and validation cohorts.

Source material: PBMCs. The origin of this receptor is a woman younger than 30 in good health and CMV-seropositive. The sequence joins TRBV5-4 to TRBJ2-7, and TRBD2 matches 11 of the central bases. The CDR3 sequence is CASSFPTSGSRYEQYF. The base sequence is TGTGCCAGCAGCTTCCCTACTAGCGGGAGTAGGTACGAGCAGTACTTC. Extended through the reference TRBV5-4 and TRBJ2-7 proteins, this CDR3 yields the full variable domain: ETGVTQSPTHLIKTRGQQVTLRCSSQSGHNTVSWYQQALGQGPQFIFQYYREEENGRGNFPPRFSGLQFPNYSSELNVNALELDDSALYLCASSFPTSGSRYEQYFGPGTRLTVT.